The TCR beta chain described here comes from a study of molecular identifiers for immune sequencing clone quantification. Study-wide results and limits: Underestimation of highly expanded clone sizes could arise where identical TCR molecules share a barcode.

Naive CD8 T cells underwent sorting with the CD8+CD4-CCR7+CD45RA+ definition. On this clonotype: Its matching antigen is unknown.

Library preparation followed earlier protocols using designated TCR primers. TCRdb analysed the PCR reads with MiXCR anew, one entry per CDR3 protein. The repertoire includes around 470,000 distinct CDR3 sequences, around 25% of them detected once, and under 0.85% sits in the top ten. This CDR3 spans 13 amino acids. Trimming removed 6 bases from V and 1 base from J, with 9 bases in between. Germline V CDR1 and CDR2: SQVTM, ANQGSEA. The rearrangement joins TRBV29-1 to TRBJ2-2; the D is unclear. The sample consisted of naive CD8+ T cells from blood, with Jurkat cell RNA spiked in. This sample's subset: FACS-sorted CD8+CD4-CCR7+CD45RA+ naive T cells. The clonotype was recovered from a human donor in good health. Some libraries in this study had Jurkat cell RNA spiked in. In DNA, the CDR3 is TGCAGCGTCCAAGCAGTGAACACCGGGGAGCTGTTTTTT. It codes for CSVQAVNTGELFF.